This entry features one T cell receptor beta chain sequence. The CDR3 extends over 15 amino acids. Germline V gene lookup returns CDR1 LNHDA and CDR2 SQIVND (reference sequence). Unmatched junction bases numbered 10, after V lost 6 bases and J lost 7 bases. The time point: inflamed ileum from the surgical specimen. This sample is part of a study of T cell repertoires in ileal Crohn's disease. Some clones are missing from TCRdb's copy, which holds only in-frame ones; the method was immunoSEQ multiplex PCR. The sample contains approximately 16,000 clones, more than 85% of which appear only once. Material for sequencing was ileal tissue. This receptor was identified in an adult with Crohn's disease. The chain links TRBV19 to TRBJ2-2; 8 bases map to TRBD1. This CDR3 reads CASSNRQGAVGELFF. In DNA form, the CDR3 reads TGTGCCAGTAGCAACCGGCAGGGGGCGGTCGGGGAGCTGTTTTTT.